This entry concerns a single TCR beta chain. A read error is possible here, since a much larger clone lies one base away. This is likely a read error, given that the CDR3 carries no conserved phenylalanine or tryptophan at its end. TCRdb called the RT-PCR reads again in MiXCR, with one record for every CDR3 protein. There are tens of thousands of distinct CDR3 sequences in the sample; 30% to 40% occur only once, and 60% to 80% lies in the top ten. The sample originates from a study of patients and donors after allogeneic stem cell transplantation. This TCR was sampled from a human donor who was either an allogeneic HSCT recipient or a stem cell or donor lymphocyte infusion donor (not recorded which). It is not recorded whose cells these are; they may come from a transplant donor. The sample comprised blood, either unsorted or a sorted T cell fraction (not recorded which).

CDR3 sequence: CASSYSIAGGYGYTL. In nucleotides, the CDR3 is TGTGCCAGCAGTTACTCGATCGCTGGGGGCTATGGCTACACCCTC. The V and J genes are TRBV6-5 and TRBJ1-2; a weak D match, TRBD1 (5 bases). Trimming took 0 bases from V and 4 from J, leaving 12 bases between them. Germline V gene lookup returns CDR1 MNHEY and CDR2 SVGAGI. This CDR3 spans 15 amino acids.